This T cell receptor (beta chain) was recovered during a study of blood T cells in healthy people across ages. V gave up 7 bases and J gave up 6 bases, with 11 bases separating them. The CDR3 has 12 residues. CDR1 is MGHDK and CDR2 is SYGVNS in the germline V gene. Alongside a J-beta primer mix, a sample-barcoded 5' primer served in a second PCR lasting about 7 to 12 cycles. Via MiXCR, TCRdb re-called the 5' RACE reads, giving one row per CDR3 protein. The repertoire has about 800,000 distinct CDR3 sequences, roughly 60% of them found once; the top ten carry roughly 20%. The chain is built from TRBV25-1 and TRBJ2-3; D remains unclear. The sequencing sample was made of blood. The TCR comes from a man aged 30 to 39 in good health. CDR3 in amino acids: CASNTDADTQYF. Here the CDR3 DNA reads TGTGCCAGCAATACGGACGCCGATACGCAGTATTTT.